Below are 20 T cell receptor beta chains sequenced from a single sample in a study of tumor-infiltrating lymphocytes in primary liver carcinoma. TCR beta cDNA came from approximately 0.55 ug total RNA, primed with a constant-region primer. Sequencing libraries for TCR beta derived from three nested multiplex PCR rounds that used slightly modified ARM-PCR. TRBV1-TRBV30 forward primers and a C-beta reverse primer were used in the first two PCR rounds, which each ran for about 9 cycles. TCRdb reanalysed the multiplex PCR reads using MiXCR and keeps one entry per CDR3 protein. The sample lists 300,000 to 350,000 distinct CDR3 sequences, 65% occurring once. Germline DNA was also extracted, and blood RNA was taken from unsorted whole blood. The sequenced sample was peripheral blood. The source is a man aged 35 to 55 with primary liver carcinoma and hepatitis B virus infection.

Only one count was recorded for this clonotype. V gene TRBV5-4 combines with J gene TRBJ2-3; the match to TRBD2 covers 8 bases. CDR1 is SGHNT, CDR2 YYREEE, per germline (reference sequence). CDR3 length equals 16 residues. Trimming removed 4 bases from V and 11 bases from J; junction bases left unmatched: 18. CDR3 residues: CASSLPTSGPQIEQYF. As DNA, the CDR3 is TGTGCCAGCAGCCTACCTACTAGCGGACCACAGATAGAGCAGTATTTT.

The sample holds many counts of this clonotype. The chain carries TRBV6-7 and TRBJ2-7; no clear D. TRBV6-7 is classed as an ORF, of uncertain function. The CDR3 length is 13 residues. Trimming cost V 2 bases and J 3 bases, with 8 bases left between them. This chain's CDR3 is CASSYPTCYEQYF. CDR3 DNA sequence: TGTGCCAGCAGTTACCCGACTTGCTACGAGCAGTACTTC.

The V call is TRBV4-1, the J call TRBJ2-5; D is perhaps TRBD1 (5 bases). The V and J ends lost 1 base and 5 bases respectively, with 17 bases between them. CDR1 and CDR2 from the germline V gene are MGHRA and YSYEKL. CDR3 length: 16 residues. The DNA of the CDR3 is TGCGCCAGCAGCCAAGGACCGGCAGGGTGCTGGGAGACCCAGTACTTC. Amino acid sequence: CASSQGPAGCWETQYF.

About this clonotype itself: This could be a read error, since a much larger clone is one nucleotide away. The J gene is TRBJ2-7, the V gene TRBV4-1; possible D gene TRBD1, 7 bases. The CDR3 loop spans 16 amino acids. The V gene's germline CDR1 is MGHRA and CDR2 YSYEKL. The CDR3, as DNA: TGCGCCAGCAGCCAAGCCGGCGGAGGGGGCCGGTACGACCAGTACTTC. Protein product: CASSQAGGGGRYDQYF.

The chain combines TRBV6-5 with TRBJ2-7; D is perhaps TRBD2 (5 bases). The CDR3 extends over 14 amino acids. From germline, CDR1 is MNHEY and CDR2 SVGAGI. The V end lost 2 bases, the J end lost 3 bases, and 11 bases lay between the germline ends. For the CDR3, the DNA is TGTGCCAGCAGTTACGCGGGCCCTAACTACGAGCAGTACTTC. Its translation is CASSYAGPNYEQYF.

About this clonotype: As the CDR3 is not closed by the conserved phenylalanine or tryptophan, this likely results from a read error. The DNA for the CDR3 is TGCACCAGCAGCCAACCGACTAGCGGGGCTTACTCCTACGAGCAGTACCTC. Protein sequence: CTSSQPTSGAYSYEQYL. The rearrangement joins TRBV5-1 to TRBJ2-7; 11 bases align to TRBD2. The CDR3 has 17 residues. Looked up from germline, CDR1 is SGHRS and CDR2 is YFSETQ.

Comment on this clonotype: Because it lacks the conserved phenylalanine or tryptophan at the end, this CDR3 is likely a read error. Because the CDR3's place on the DNA is in doubt, the DNA is left out and the CDR3 is given as listed by TCRdb. The V gene is TRBV11-2, the J gene TRBJ2-1; the table's D call, TRBD2, has no DNA check behind it. The V gene's germline CDR1 is SGHAT and CDR2 FQNNGV. The CDR3 is 12 amino acids in total, end residues counted. The chain's CDR3 is CASSQPQGPILY.

This clonotype has just one count. This may arise from a read error, as a much more abundant clone is one base away. This chain uses TRBV6-2 or TRBV6-3 with TRBJ2-7, with D possibly TRBD2 on 6 matching bases. Germline CDR1 reads MNHEY; CDR2 reads SVGEGT. The CDR3 loop spans 12 amino acids. This CDR3 is CTSSPAGYEQYF. The CDR3 coding sequence is TGTACCAGCAGCCCCGCGGGATACGAGCAGTACTTC.

The V and J genes are TRBV2 and TRBJ2-1; D call uncertain. The J call may not be correct, given that the DNA end is closer to TRBJ2-7. Germline CDR1 and CDR2: SNHLY and FYNNEI. This CDR3 comprises 13 residues. CDR3 residues: CASSDRADYEQYF. CDR3 DNA: TGTGCCAGCAGTGATAGAGCAGATTACGAGCAGTACTTC.

The chain employs TRBV4-2 and TRBJ2-3; D not resolved. This CDR3 is built from 16 residues. The germline CDR1 and CDR2 sequences are LGHNA and YNFKEQ. With 0 bases removed from V and 5 bases from J, the gap between germline ends came to 15 bases. CDR3 sequence reads: CASSQEAAHRIDTQYF. The CDR3 nucleotides read TGTGCCAGCAGCCAAGAGGCAGCGCATCGCATAGATACGCAGTATTTT.

A remark on this clonotype: An end of the junction differs from the germline gene, which may be a read error. The CDR3 coding sequence is TGTGCCAACAGCCATCCCCGACAGGGCCTTGAAGCTTTCTTT. Translating gives CANSHPRQGLEAFF. The V call is TRBV11-2, the J call TRBJ1-1, with 7 positions matching TRBD1. Germline V lookup: CDR1 SGHAT, CDR2 FQNNGV. The CDR3 consists of 14 residues.

About this clonotype: Since no conserved phenylalanine or tryptophan closes the CDR3, a read error is the likely cause. The chain combines TRBV6-5 with TRBJ2-5, with unresolved D. V was cut by 6 bases and J by 4 bases, with 18 bases left in between. The CDR3 extends over 15 amino acids. Germline assignment: CDR1 MNHEY and CDR2 SVGAGI. As DNA, the CDR3 is TGTGCCAGCAGCCGCGAGTCGCCCCTCTCAGAGACCCAGTACTTA. Its translation: CASSRESPLSETQYL.

This clonotype was detected many times. This chain links TRBV6-5 with TRBJ1-2; TRBD1 agrees at 8 bases. Germline CDR1 MNHEY, CDR2 SVGAGI. V was clipped by 6 bases and J by 5 bases; unmatched bases: 11. This CDR3 is 15 amino acids long. The CDR3 protein is CASRISGGVGYGYTF. CDR3 sequence (DNA): TGTGCCAGCAGGATTTCAGGGGGCGTCGGGTATGGCTACACCTTC.

Remarks on this clonotype: At one boundary the junction diverges from the germline segment, which might be a read error. The genes are TRBV6-1 and TRBJ2-3; 11 bases agree with TRBD2. The CDR3 is 15 amino acids. CDR1 is MNHNS, CDR2 SASEGT, per germline. The chain's CDR3 is CASTEGLAGTDMQYF. The CDR3 nucleotides read TGTGCCAGCACCGAAGGACTAGCGGGCACAGATATGCAGTATTTT.

Concerning this clonotype itself: One end of the junction does not line up with germline, which may come from a read error. V gene TRBV29-1 combines with J gene TRBJ1-1; D might be TRBD1 (5 bases). This CDR3 comprises 13 residues. Germline-derived CDR1 and CDR2 are SQVTM and ANQGSEA. CDR3 DNA sequence: TGCAGCGGGGTGAGAGGGGCAGGGACTGGAGCTTTCTTT. Protein product: CSGVRGAGTGAFF.

This clonotype has a single count. At one end the junction does not follow the germline gene, possibly because of a read error. The chain joins TRBV11-2 to TRBJ2-7; D gene ambiguous. This CDR3 region has 10 residues. CDR1 is SGHAT and CDR2 is FQNNGV in the germline V gene. CDR3 in amino acids: CASNFSEQYF. CDR3 nucleotides: TGTGCAAGCAACTTCAGCGAGCAGTACTTC.

This clonotype came up many times. This rearrangement joins TRBV11-2 to TRBJ1-4, with D possibly matching TRBD1 (5 bases). Per germline, CDR1 SGHAT and CDR2 FQNNGV. The V gene lost 2 bases and the J gene lost 8 bases, with 12 bases spanning the gap. There are 14 residues in the CDR3. In DNA form, the CDR3 reads TGTGCCAGCAGCTTAAACCCCGGGGCGGAAAAACTGTTTTTT. Translation: CASSLNPGAEKLFF.

By share, this clonotype ranks as medium-sized. The gene calls are TRBV11-2 and TRBJ2-7, with D perhaps TRBD2 (6 bases). Trimming removed 6 bases from V and 1 base from J, with 13 bases in between. The CDR3 runs 14 residues. Germline V gene lookup returns CDR1 SGHAT and CDR2 FQNNGV. In DNA form, the CDR3 reads TGTGCCAGCAGAGGCGGGACTCTATCCTACGAGCAGTACTTC. Translation gives CASRGGTLSYEQYF.

On this clonotype itself: This may be a read error, as it is one base from a much larger clone. The chain uses TRBV6-5 and TRBJ1-5; D uncertain. The germline gives CDR1 MNHEY, CDR2 SVGAGI. V was pared by 0 bases and J by 7 bases, with 13 bases between. The CDR3 length is 15 residues. The CDR3 nucleotides are TGTGCCAGCAGTTACTCTCAGGTTGCAGTACAGCCCCAGCATTTT. It codes for CASSYSQVAVQPQHF.

V and J are TRBV2 and TRBJ1-4; tentative D call: TRBD1 (5 bases). The V end was cut by 7 bases, the J end by 3 bases, with 24 bases between. CDR1 and CDR2 from the germline V gene are SNHLY and FYNNEI. CDR3 length: 18 residues. The CDR3 is CASTLIGEIIVANEKLFF. CDR3 sequence (DNA): TGTGCCAGCACTCTCATAGGGGAGATTATTGTGGCTAATGAAAAACTGTTTTTT. Variable domain in full (rest from reference TRBV2 and TRBJ1-4): EPEVTQTPSHQVTQMGQEVILRCVPISNHLYFYWYRQILGQKVEFLVSFYNNEISEKSEIFDDQFSVERPDGSNFTLKIRSTKLEDSAMYFCASTLIGEIIVANEKLFFGSGTQLSVL.